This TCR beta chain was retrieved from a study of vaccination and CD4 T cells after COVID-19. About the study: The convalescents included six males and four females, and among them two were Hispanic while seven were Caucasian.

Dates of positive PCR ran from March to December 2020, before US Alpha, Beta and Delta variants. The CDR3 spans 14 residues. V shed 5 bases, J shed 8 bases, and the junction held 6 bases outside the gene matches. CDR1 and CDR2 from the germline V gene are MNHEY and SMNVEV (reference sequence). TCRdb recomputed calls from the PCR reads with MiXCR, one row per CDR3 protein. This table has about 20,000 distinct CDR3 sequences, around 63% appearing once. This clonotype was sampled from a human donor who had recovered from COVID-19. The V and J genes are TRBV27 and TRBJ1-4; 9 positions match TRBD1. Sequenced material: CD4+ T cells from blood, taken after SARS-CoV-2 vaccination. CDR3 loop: CASSRDRVNEKLFF. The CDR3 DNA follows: TGTGCCAGCAGTCGGGACAGGGTTAACGAAAAACTGTTTTTT.